Below are 19 T cell receptor beta chains sequenced from a single sample in a study of shared clonotypes between healthy human individuals. Assay used: immunoSEQ multiplex PCR; TCRdb lists only in-frame clones, some missing. The table shows approximately 350,000 clones, with approximately 74% occurring only once. Sequencing was done on a sample of memory CD4+ T cells sorted from blood. The subset: CD45RA-negative fraction. These receptors all stem from a man aged 25 to 45 in good health.

Here the CDR3 DNA reads TGTGCCAGCAGCGCTGAAGCGGGAGGGCCGACAGATACGCAGTATTTT. Translated: CASSAEAGGPTDTQYF. The chain uses TRBV9 and TRBJ2-3; 10 bases agree with TRBD2. Germline values: CDR1 SGDLS, CDR2 YYNGEE. V lost 3 bases to trimming and J lost 3 bases; unmatched junction nucleotides: 7. The CDR3 length is 16 residues.

A few counts support this clone. J is TRBJ2-7 and V is TRBV6-1; 9 bases are shared with TRBD1. Germline V gene sequence: CDR1 MNHNS, CDR2 SASEGT. With 6 bases clipped from V and 5 bases from J, the junction kept 8 bases outside the gene matches. The CDR3 is made up of 14 amino acids. CDR3 coding DNA: TGTGCCAGCAGGCAGGACAGGGGAACCAACGAGCAGTACTTC. Translated, it gives CASRQDRGTNEQYF.

The V gene is TRBV18, the J gene TRBJ2-1, with 8 bases identical to TRBD2. The junction had 9 bases not matched to a gene; V was cut back by 3 bases and J by 8 bases. Germline CDR1 and CDR2: KGHSH and LQKENI. This CDR3 is built from 15 residues. In nucleotides, the CDR3 is TGTGCCAGCTCACCGGGCGGGAGGAACGTAGATGAGCAGTTCTTC. Its protein is CASSPGGRNVDEQFF.

The chain couples TRBV29-1 to TRBJ2-5; TRBD2 might be the D (6 bases). Germline V CDR1 and CDR2: SQVTM, ANQGSEA. Trimming shortened V by 6 bases and J by 5 bases, and 19 bases separated the two germline ends. This CDR3 has 14 amino acids. Written as DNA, the CDR3 is TGCAGCGTGCCGGGGGAAGGGGTAATGGAGACCCAGTACTTC. Its translation: CSVPGEGVMETQYF.

CDR3 loop: CASSLDPRTALVEQFF. DNA of the CDR3: TGTGCCAGCAGCTTAGACCCCCGGACGGCCCTCGTGGAGCAGTTCTTC. V usage is TRBV11-3 and J usage is TRBJ2-1, with D hard to call. The germline CDR1 and CDR2 sequences are SGHNT and YENEEA. CDR3 length: 16 amino acids. V lost 0 bases and J lost 10, with 19 bases in between. Full variable domain (rest looked up from reference TRBV11-3 and TRBJ2-1): EAGVVQSPRYKIIEKKQPVAFWCNPISGHNTLYWYLQNLGQGPELLIRYENEEAVDDSQLPKDRFSAERLKGVDSTLKIQPAELGDSAVYLCASSLDPRTALVEQFFGPGTRLTVL.

The rearrangement links TRBV4-3 to TRBJ1-5; 7 nucleotides agree with TRBD1. Germline values: CDR1 LGHNA, CDR2 YSLEER. CDR3 length equals 15 residues. With V trimmed by 3 bases and J by 6 bases, 8 bases remained unmatched. The CDR3 region is CASSHQTGEPQPQHF. CDR3 nucleotides: TGCGCCAGCAGCCACCAAACAGGGGAGCCTCAGCCCCAGCATTTT.

V usage is TRBV5-4 and J usage is TRBJ2-1, with 10 bases aligning to TRBD2. The length of the CDR3 is 17 residues. After removal of 5 bases from V and 1 base from J, the junction contained 9 bases not matched to a gene. Per germline, CDR1 SGHNT and CDR2 YYREEE (reference sequence). In nucleotides, the CDR3 is TGTGCCAGCAGACCACAGGCACTAGCGGGGTCCTACAATGAGCAGTTCTTC. It codes for CASRPQALAGSYNEQFF.

The gene calls are TRBV5-1 and TRBJ1-4; possibly TRBD1 for D (5 bases). V was shortened by 3 bases and J by 5 bases, with 14 bases between the two germline ends. CDR1 and CDR2 (germline): SGHRS, YFSETQ. CDR3 length: 15 amino acids. The CDR3 is CASSWDGQSNEKLFF. The CDR3 DNA is TGCGCCAGCAGCTGGGACGGCCAATCGAATGAAAAACTGTTTTTT.

The J gene is TRBJ1-2, the V gene TRBV7-9, with 8 bases aligning to TRBD1. V lost 5 bases and J lost 3; bases outside the gene matches: 5. Germline CDR1 SEHNR, CDR2 FQNEAQ (reference sequence). The CDR3 consists of 14 residues. The CDR3 region is CASSRTGRDYGYTF. The CDR3 DNA is TGTGCCAGCAGCAGGACAGGGCGCGACTATGGCTACACCTTC.

The V call is TRBV5-4, the J call TRBJ2-5; the match to TRBD1 covers 10 bases. The CDR3 length is 15 residues. The V gene's germline CDR1 is SGHNT and CDR2 YYREEE (reference sequence). The V gene end was trimmed by 4 bases and the J gene end by 6 bases; junction bases not matched to a gene: 9. CDR3 DNA: TGTGCCAGCAGCGCGGACAGGGGGACAACGAAGACCCAGTACTTC. This translates into CASSADRGTTKTQYF.

This chain connects TRBV15 to TRBJ2-1; tentative D call: TRBD1 (6 bases). This CDR3 is 14 amino acids long. CDR1 and CDR2 (germline): LNHNV, YYDKDF (reference sequence). Deletions cut 5 bases from V and 8 bases from J, with 16 bases between. The CDR3 sequence: CATSLGGDSDEQFF. The CDR3 DNA reads TGTGCCACCAGCTTAGGGGGAGACTCCGATGAGCAGTTCTTC.

This rearrangement joins TRBV30 to TRBJ2-1, with D hard to call. The CDR3 runs to 11 residues. Germline loops: CDR1 GTSNPN, CDR2 SVGIG (reference sequence). The V gene lost 3 bases and the J gene lost 10 bases, with 10 bases spanning the gap. The CDR3 DNA is TGTGCCTGGAGAGAACTTACCGAGCAGTTCTTC. The encoded protein is CAWRELTEQFF.

The chain has TRBV28 and TRBJ1-3; 8 bases map to TRBD1. Germline values: CDR1 MDHEN, CDR2 SYDVKM. This CDR3 has 15 amino acids. Trimming took 6 bases from V and 7 from J; bases not matched to a gene: 11. The CDR3 DNA follows: TGTGCCAGCAGACCCGGACAGGGCGGTTTGAACACCATATATTTT. This codes for CASRPGQGGLNTIYF.

The rearrangement joins TRBV19 to TRBJ1-5; D might be TRBD1 (6 bases). V was shortened by 4 bases and J by 5 bases, with 12 bases between the two germline ends. The CDR3 covers 14 residues. CDR1 and CDR2 from the germline V gene are LNHDA and SQIVND (reference sequence). The DNA for the CDR3 is TGTGCCAGTAGTACCTCGGGGGGCGATCAGCCCCAGCATTTT. Protein product: CASSTSGGDQPQHF.

This clone came up many times. V gene TRBV19 combines with J gene TRBJ2-7, with D maybe TRBD2 (5 bases). Germline assignment: CDR1 LNHDA and CDR2 SQIVND (reference sequence). V lost 7 bases and J 5 bases, leaving 18 bases between the germline ends. This CDR3 spans 14 amino acids. In DNA, the CDR3 is TGTGCCAGTAAAAAGTTTAAAGAGGGCCACGAGCAGTACTTC. This translates into CASKKFKEGHEQYF.

The V and J genes are TRBV10-3 and TRBJ1-5, with D uncertain. This CDR3 region has 12 residues. The germline V gene encodes CDR1 ENHRY and CDR2 SYGVKD. V was cut by 11 bases and J by 4 bases, with 12 bases left in between. CDR3 bases: TGTGCCTCCTCCGGGGTTAATCAGCCCCAGCATTTT. Its protein product is CASSGVNQPQHF.

J is TRBJ2-7 and V is TRBV7-2, with D unresolved. Trimming removed 3 bases at V and 1 base at J, with 10 bases between. The CDR3 spans 14 residues. Germline V lookup: CDR1 SGHTA, CDR2 FQGNSA. The CDR3 DNA is TGTGCCAGCAGCTTCCCCGCTCAATCCTACGAGCAGTACTTC. Amino acid sequence: CASSFPAQSYEQYF.

This clone appeared a single time. The V gene is TRBV18, the J gene TRBJ1-4, with D possibly TRBD1 on 6 matching bases. CDR1 is KGHSH, CDR2 LQKENI, per germline. This CDR3 has 14 amino acids. The V end was cut by 3 bases, the J end by 10 bases, with 15 bases between. The CDR3 loop is CASSPAGEKRKLFF. The CDR3 nucleotides are TGTGCCAGCTCACCCGCAGGGGAGAAACGAAAACTGTTTTTT.

This clone was found many times. The genes are TRBV7-9 and TRBJ2-1; D possibly corresponds to TRBD2 (7 bases). The germline V gene has CDR1 SEHNR and CDR2 FQNEAQ (reference sequence). The CDR3 sequence is 16 residues long. Trimming pared 7 bases from V and 4 bases from J, leaving 20 bases between. CDR3 region: CASNRAGLPGYNEQFF. The CDR3 DNA reads as TGTGCCAGCAACAGGGCGGGACTACCCGGATACAATGAGCAGTTCTTC.